This T cell receptor beta chain was recorded in a study of blood T cell repertoires in COVID-19. This clone was detected only once. The CDR3 contains 22 residues. J lost 4 bases, V lost 4 bases, and 27 bases had no gene match. Germline CDR1 SGHRS, CDR2 YFSETQ. The method was immunoSEQ multiplex PCR; TCRdb's version includes in-frame clones alone and lacks a portion of them. The sample lists hundreds of thousands of clones; approximately 91% were seen once. The V gene is TRBV5-1, the J gene TRBJ2-1, with 9 bases matching TRBD1. The sample was peripheral blood. The receptor's source is a man aged 18 to 30 with active or convalescent COVID-19. This chain's CDR3 is CASSPGPGQGTPTYVPYNEQFF. The CDR3 nucleotides read TGCGCCAGCAGCCCAGGACCGGGACAGGGCACCCCAACCTACGTTCCTTACAATGAGCAGTTCTTC.